A single sample is the source of the 25 T cell receptor beta chains below, sequenced in a study of long-term antiretroviral therapy in people with HIV. The immunoSEQ assay was v3.0, run at survey level. The data were produced by immunoSEQ multiplex PCR, yet TCRdb's version contains in-frame clones alone and is incomplete. The sample includes 20,000 to 25,000 clones, roughly 83% of them seen just once. The sequencing used unsorted PBMCs, collected 1.2 years after starting antiretroviral therapy. Receptor source: a woman aged 40 to 55 with HIV.

This clone appeared a few times. The CDR3 bases are TGCGCCAGCAGCTTGTCCAGGGGGCCTCACGTCCCCGGGGAGCTGTTTTTT. Translating it yields CASSLSRGPHVPGELFF. The J gene is TRBJ2-2, the V gene TRBV5-1, with 8 bases aligning to TRBD1. Germline-derived CDR1 and CDR2 are SGHRS and YFSETQ. The CDR3 spans 17 residues. V was clipped by 1 base and J by 6 bases; unmatched bases: 11.

Here the CDR3 DNA reads TGTGCCAGCAGCTTAGATACCGCACATCCCATCAAAAACATTCAGTACTTC. Protein: CASSLDTAHPIKNIQYF. The chain carries TRBV11-2 and TRBJ2-4; D gene ambiguous. This CDR3 has 17 residues. Trimming stripped 0 bases from V and 3 bases from J, with 15 bases between. CDR1 is SGHAT, CDR2 FQNNGV, per germline.

The chain has TRBV5-6 and TRBJ1-1; weak D call: TRBD1 (6 bases). The CDR3 has 12 residues. Germline loops: CDR1 SGHDT, CDR2 YYEEEE. V shed 1 base and J shed 12 bases, with 13 bases lying between them. DNA of the CDR3: TGTGCCAGCAGCTTGTCAGGGGTGATATCTTTCTTT. Translating it yields CASSLSGVISFF.

This sequence joins TRBV28 and TRBJ1-2; no definite D call. This CDR3 is 13 amino acids long. The germline V gene encodes CDR1 MDHEN and CDR2 SYDVKM. Trimming took off 6 bases at V and 5 bases at J, with 13 bases between the two ends. The CDR3 region has the DNA TGTGCCAGCAGATTCCTGCCCGGGTATGGCTACACCTTC. It yields the protein CASRFLPGYGYTF.

The V call is TRBV6-1, the J call TRBJ1-1, with D unclear. Germline assignment: CDR1 MNHNS and CDR2 SASEGT. V was shortened by 2 bases and J by 7 bases, with 11 bases between the two germline ends. The CDR3 covers 13 residues. CDR3 in DNA: TGTGCCAGCAGTGAAACCACCATCCATGAAGCTTTCTTT. Protein sequence: CASSETTIHEAFF.

The chain couples TRBV2 to TRBJ2-1; D is possibly TRBD2 (5 bases). V was shortened by 4 bases and J by 3 bases, with 13 bases between the two germline ends. This CDR3 spans 15 amino acids. Looked up from germline, CDR1 is SNHLY and CDR2 is FYNNEI. Written as DNA, the CDR3 is TGTGCCAGCAGTGGGACTTATCGCGGCTACAATGAGCAGTTCTTC. Protein sequence: CASSGTYRGYNEQFF.

The chain couples TRBV28 to TRBJ2-3, with unresolved D. The germline V gene has CDR1 MDHEN and CDR2 SYDVKM. The CDR3 extends over 12 amino acids. The germline V and J ends were trimmed by 6 bases and 0 bases, with 4 bases remaining between them. CDR3 in amino acids: CASRESTDTQYF. Here the CDR3 DNA reads TGTGCCAGCAGGGAAAGCACAGATACGCAGTATTTT.

This clone was recorded only once. The gene calls are TRBV7-2 and TRBJ2-4; 11 nucleotides agree with TRBD1. The germline CDR1 and CDR2 sequences are SGHTA and FQGNSA. The CDR3 loop spans 17 amino acids. Unmatched junction bases numbered 15, after V lost 7 bases and J lost 7 bases. The CDR3 spells CASTEGNKGTGGNIQYF. DNA of the CDR3: TGTGCCAGCACCGAGGGGAATAAGGGGACAGGGGGGAACATTCAGTACTTC.

With regard to this clone: This sequence may be a read error, since a much larger clone differs from it by one base. The chain combines TRBV7-9 with TRBJ2-3; D gene ambiguous. The germline V gene has CDR1 SEHNR and CDR2 FQNEAQ (reference sequence). This CDR3 is built from 13 residues. V was shortened by 1 base and J by 2 bases, with 4 bases between the two germline ends. The CDR3 DNA sequence: TGTGCCAGCAGCTTAGTGGACACAGATACGCAGTATTTT. Protein: CASSLVDTDTQYF.

The chain carries TRBV2 and TRBJ1-2; D is unclear. Per the germline V gene, CDR1 is SNHLY and CDR2 is FYNNEI. There are 14 residues in the CDR3. The V end lost 2 bases, the J end lost 3 bases, and 10 bases lay between the germline ends. The chain's CDR3 is CASSEYGEYYGYTF. CDR3 bases: TGTGCCAGCAGTGAATATGGGGAATACTATGGCTACACCTTC.

A single count supports this clone. The V and J genes are TRBV18 and TRBJ2-3; TRBD2 aligns across 7 bases. The length of the CDR3 is 15 residues. The V gene's germline CDR1 is KGHSH and CDR2 LQKENI. Losses at the gene ends were 3 bases for V and 2 bases for J; bases not matched to a gene: 5. CDR3 loop: CASSPFRGDTDTQYF. Written as DNA, the CDR3 is TGTGCCAGCTCACCCTTCCGGGGGGACACAGATACGCAGTATTTT.

The rearrangement joins TRBV10-3 to TRBJ2-3; D is unclear. V was cut by 3 bases and J by 3 bases, with 4 bases left in between. Germline V gives CDR1 ENHRY, CDR2 SYGVKD. The CDR3 consists of 12 residues. The CDR3 nucleotides are TGTGCCATCAGTGACGGGACAGATACGCAGTATTTT. Translation gives CAISDGTDTQYF.

The chain couples TRBV7-2 to TRBJ2-3; the D gene is possibly TRBD1 (5 bases). Germline V gives CDR1 SGHTA, CDR2 FQGNSA. The V gene lost 4 bases and the J gene lost 2 bases, with 10 bases spanning the gap. The CDR3 spans 14 residues. The CDR3, as DNA: TGTGCCAGCAGCTCGGACACCTTCACAGATACGCAGTATTTT. As protein: CASSSDTFTDTQYF.

The table lists this clone with a few counts. J is TRBJ2-7 and V is TRBV7-9, with TRBD2 matching over 8 bases. The CDR3 spans 14 residues. The V gene's germline CDR1 is SEHNR and CDR2 FQNEAQ (reference sequence). The CDR3 spells CVSLLAGLPYEQYF. In DNA, the CDR3 is TGTGTTAGCTTATTAGCGGGACTTCCCTACGAGCAGTACTTC.

The chain has TRBV28 and TRBJ1-5; no definite D call. The CDR3 totals 14 residues. Trimming pared 8 bases from V and 0 bases from J, leaving 11 bases between. The germline V gene has CDR1 MDHEN and CDR2 SYDVKM. CDR3 amino acids: CASRGVYSNQPQHF. The CDR3 nucleotides are TGTGCCAGCCGAGGCGTATATAGCAATCAGCCCCAGCATTTT. Complete variable domain (other parts from reference TRBV28 and TRBJ1-5): DVKVTQSSRYLVKRTGEKVFLECVQDMDHENMFWYRQDPGLGLRLIYFSYDVKMKEKGDIPEGYSVSREKKERFSLILESASTNQTSMYLCASRGVYSNQPQHFGDGTRLSIL.

This clone was counted once. The chain joins TRBV19 to TRBJ2-3; maybe TRBD2 (5 bases). Germline CDR1 and CDR2: LNHDA and SQIVND (reference sequence). CDR3 size: 15 residues. Trimming stripped 6 bases from V and 7 bases from J, with 20 bases between. CDR3 sequence: CASSPLEVSGNTQYF. Here the CDR3 DNA reads TGTGCCAGTAGCCCACTAGAGGTGTCGGGGAATACGCAGTATTTT.

The chain uses TRBV5-5 and TRBJ2-3, with D perhaps TRBD1 (5 bases). Germline V gene sequence: CDR1 SGHKS, CDR2 YYEKEE (reference sequence). This CDR3 is 14 amino acids long. Trimming pared 4 bases from V and 2 bases from J, leaving 11 bases between. The CDR3 region is CASSTGQTTDTQYF. The CDR3 DNA sequence: TGTGCCAGCAGCACCGGACAAACCACAGATACGCAGTATTTT.

V is TRBV5-5 and J is TRBJ1-2; D perhaps matches TRBD1 (5 bases). Germline V gene data show CDR1 as SGHKS and CDR2 as YYEKEE (reference sequence). This CDR3 is 12 amino acids long. Trimming stripped 5 bases from V and 8 bases from J, with 13 bases between. This chain's CDR3 is CASSFGTFGYTF. The CDR3, as DNA: TGTGCCAGCAGTTTCGGGACGTTCGGCTACACCTTC.

The gene calls are TRBV6-1 and TRBJ1-3; D possibly corresponds to TRBD1 (5 bases). Germline values: CDR1 MNHNS, CDR2 SASEGT. V was shortened by 8 bases and J by 3 bases, with 11 bases between the two germline ends. This CDR3 is built from 13 residues. Here the CDR3 DNA reads TGTGCCAGCGCAGGGTCGATTGGAAACACCATATATTTT. As protein: CASAGSIGNTIYF.

J is TRBJ2-3 and V is TRBV6-5; TRBD2 matches at 7 bases. J lost 4 bases, V lost 6 bases, and 10 bases had no gene match. This CDR3 is built from 15 residues. Germline CDR1 MNHEY, CDR2 SVGAGI. Here the CDR3 reads CASRRDYLGADTQYF. The DNA of the CDR3 is TGTGCCAGCAGGAGGGACTATTTAGGAGCAGATACGCAGTATTTT.

This clone was observed a few times. This chain uses TRBV7-9 with TRBJ2-7; TRBD2 agrees at 7 bases. The length of the CDR3 is 16 residues. The J segment lost 0 bases and the V segment lost 5 bases, leaving 10 bases of the junction unmatched. The germline V gene has CDR1 SEHNR and CDR2 FQNEAQ (reference sequence). The CDR3 protein is CASSGRRGGDSYEQYF. CDR3 DNA: TGTGCCAGCAGCGGGAGGAGGGGAGGGGACTCCTACGAGCAGTACTTC. Based on the CDR3 plus reference TRBV7-9 and TRBJ2-7, the full variable domain is DTGVSQNPRHKITKRGQNVTFRCDPISEHNRLYWYRQTLGQGPEFLTYFQNEAQLEKSRLLSDRFSAERPKGSFSTLEIQRTEQGDSAMYLCASSGRRGGDSYEQYFGPGTRLTVT.

The genes are TRBV15 and TRBJ2-1; perhaps TRBD1 as D (6 bases). V lost 0 bases and J lost 6, with 9 bases in between. The V gene's germline CDR1 is LNHNV and CDR2 YYDKDF (reference sequence). CDR3 length equals 14 residues. The CDR3 nucleotides are TGTGCCACCAGCAGAGATTGGACAGTCAATGAGCAGTTCTTC. Amino acid sequence: CATSRDWTVNEQFF.

The chain joins TRBV10-3 to TRBJ1-4; no firm D call. The length of the CDR3 is 13 residues. V was trimmed by 10 bases and J by 4 bases, leaving 13 bases between them. The germline V gene has CDR1 ENHRY and CDR2 SYGVKD. CDR3 nucleotide sequence: TGTGCCACTCGGGGTGGTATTAATGAAAAACTGTTTTTT. Protein product: CATRGGINEKLFF.

V is TRBV28 and J is TRBJ1-4, with D hard to call. The ends were cut back, 6 bases at V and 0 bases at J, with 14 bases in the middle. This CDR3 comprises 16 residues. The germline CDR1 and CDR2 sequences are MDHEN and SYDVKM. The CDR3 DNA reads as TGTGCCAGCAGCCTTAAAGTTGGGGCAACTAATGAAAAACTGTTTTTT. Translation gives CASSLKVGATNEKLFF.

The rearrangement uses TRBV6-5 and TRBJ2-7; TRBD1 aligns across 9 bases. Trimming removed 6 bases from V and 3 bases from J; junction bases left unmatched: 6. The CDR3 runs 14 residues. Germline lookup yields CDR1 MNHEY and CDR2 SVGAGI. In nucleotides, the CDR3 is TGTGCCAGCAGCCGGGACAGGGCGGACTACGAGCAGTACTTC. Protein sequence: CASSRDRADYEQYF.